The next 30 T cell receptor beta chains were all read from a single sample in a study of metastatic and nonmetastatic thyroid tumors. MiXCR reprocessed the PCR reads for TCRdb. The table shows fewer than 40,000 clones, with about 40% occurring only once. Prior to thyroid surgery, none of the patients had received any treatment. Sequencing was carried out using tumor tissue. These receptors all stem from a female donor with papillary thyroid cancer or a benign thyroid nodule (not recorded which). Some clones in this sample may be carry-over from other donors' samples.

The chain joins TRBV7-3 to TRBJ2-1; unclear D gene. CDR1 is SGHTA, CDR2 FQGTGA, per germline. The CDR3 runs to 13 residues. V lost 2 bases, J lost 9 bases, and 11 bases lay in between. The CDR3 sequence: CASSLARSAEQFF. The CDR3 DNA sequence: TGTGCCAGCAGCTTAGCAAGAAGTGCTGAGCAGTTCTTC.

This chain links TRBV5-1 with TRBJ1-1; D ambiguous. CDR3 size: 14 residues. The germline CDR1 and CDR2 sequences are SGHRS and YFSETQ. Trimming left V 0 bases short and J 2 bases short, with 8 bases between. The CDR3 is CASSLESGNTEAFF. CDR3 in DNA: TGCGCCAGCAGCTTGGAATCGGGCAACACTGAAGCTTTCTTT.

The chain joins TRBV12-3 or TRBV12-4 to TRBJ1-2, with D possibly being TRBD1 (5 bases). V lost 7 bases and J 4 bases, leaving 19 bases between the germline ends. The CDR3 contains 15 residues. The CDR3 loop reads CASTPYEGTPYGYTF. For the CDR3, the DNA is TGTGCCAGCACCCCCTACGAGGGGACTCCCTATGGCTACACCTTC.

This sequence joins TRBV5-5 and TRBJ2-5; D perhaps matches TRBD2 (6 bases). Germline-derived CDR1 and CDR2 are SGHKS and YYEKEE (reference sequence). CDR3 length equals 14 residues. V shed 0 bases and J shed 5 bases, with 11 bases lying between them. The CDR3: CASSLAGGLETQYF. The DNA for the CDR3 is TGTGCCAGCAGCTTGGCCGGGGGACTGGAGACCCAGTACTTC.

The CDR3 reads CASSSVRGLTGELFF. In nucleotides, the CDR3 is TGTGCCAGCAGTTCCGTCCGGGGCCTCACCGGGGAGCTGTTTTTT. The chain uses TRBV6-1 and TRBJ2-2; D may correspond to TRBD1 or TRBD2 (5 bases each). V lost 5 bases, J lost 4 bases, and 14 bases lay in between. Germline V lookup: CDR1 MNHNS, CDR2 SASEGT. The CDR3 consists of 15 residues.

The chain uses TRBV10-1 and TRBJ1-6; 9 nucleotides align to TRBD1. Losses at the gene ends were 2 bases for V and 10 bases for J; bases not matched to a gene: 3. Germline CDR1 and CDR2: WNHNN and SYGVQD (reference sequence). CDR3 length: 14 residues. As DNA, the CDR3 is TGCGCCAGCAGTGAGAGGACAGGGGTCTCACCCCTCCACTTT. Protein product: CASSERTGVSPLHF.

V usage is TRBV19 and J usage is TRBJ1-5, with D maybe TRBD1 (5 bases). This CDR3 is built from 17 residues. Trimming took off 8 bases at V and 2 bases at J, with 22 bases between the two ends. Germline loops: CDR1 LNHDA, CDR2 SQIVND (reference sequence). For the CDR3, the DNA is TGTGCCAGTCGGGGGGTCGCAGCTTCGCGGCGCAATCAGCCCCAGCATTTT. As protein: CASRGVAASRRNQPQHF.

This sequence joins TRBV7-2 and TRBJ2-5; 13 bases are a match to TRBD2. The CDR3 spans 17 residues. Germline V lookup: CDR1 SGHTA, CDR2 FQGNSA. Trimming removed 1 base from V and 5 bases from J; junction bases left unmatched: 7. CDR3 sequence: CASSLVGTSGMGETQYF. The CDR3 coding sequence is TGTGCCAGCAGCTTAGTCGGGACTAGCGGGATGGGGGAGACCCAGTACTTC.

In this sample, this clone turned up once. The V gene is TRBV5-1, the J gene TRBJ2-3; D is possibly TRBD1 (5 bases). Trimming cost V 1 base and J 1 base, with 16 bases left between them. Germline CDR1 is SGHRS and CDR2 is YFSETQ. The CDR3 spans 17 residues. The CDR3 bases are TGCGCCAGCAGCTTGAGTCAGGGCACCATAGGCACAGATACGCAGTATTTT. It translates to CASSLSQGTIGTDTQYF.

A few counts support this clone. The chain has TRBV19 and TRBJ2-7; 7 nucleotides match TRBD1. CDR1 and CDR2 from the germline V gene are LNHDA and SQIVND (reference sequence). The CDR3 spans 14 residues. V was clipped by 1 base and J by 2 bases; unmatched bases: 2. The CDR3 spells CASSIGRGPYEQYF. The CDR3 DNA reads TGTGCCAGTAGTATAGGTAGGGGGCCCTACGAGCAGTACTTC.

The rearrangement joins TRBV7-3 to TRBJ2-2; D possibly corresponds to TRBD1 (6 bases). Deletions cut 5 bases from V and 5 bases from J, with 9 bases between. Germline V gene data show CDR1 as SGHTA and CDR2 as FQGTGA. The CDR3 contains 13 residues. In nucleotides, the CDR3 is TGTGCCAGCAGCAGTACAGGGACCGGGGAGCTGTTTTTT. It codes for CASSSTGTGELFF.

This clone qualifies as medium-sized. V usage is TRBV20-1 and J usage is TRBJ1-6, with 7 bases that match TRBD1. J was trimmed by 9 bases and V by 5 bases; bases with no gene match: 7. Germline values: CDR1 DFQATT, CDR2 SNEGSKA (reference sequence). The CDR3 runs to 13 residues. CDR3 residues: CSAVRQGSSPLHF. DNA for the CDR3: TGCAGTGCTGTGAGACAGGGAAGTTCACCCCTCCACTTT.

J is TRBJ2-5 and V is TRBV3-1; D unclear. Trimming took off 1 base at V and 5 bases at J, with 8 bases between the two ends. Germline CDR1 is LGHDT and CDR2 is YNNKEL (reference sequence). The CDR3 runs to 13 residues. In DNA form, the CDR3 reads TGTGCCAGCAGCCAAGGAGGATCGGAGACCCAGTACTTC. Protein product: CASSQGGSETQYF.

The chain combines TRBV6-5 with TRBJ1-2, with TRBD1 matching 8 bases. The CDR3 length is 16 residues. With V trimmed by 2 bases and J by 0 bases, 5 bases remained unmatched. Looked up from germline, CDR1 is MNHEY and CDR2 is SVGAGI. The CDR3 is CASSYLGQVANYGYTF. The CDR3, as DNA: TGTGCCAGCAGTTACCTGGGACAGGTGGCTAACTATGGCTACACCTTC.

This clone was found many times. The sample contains more than one DNA sequence encoding this CDR3. The chain employs TRBV20-1 and TRBJ2-7; 9 nucleotides match TRBD2. V dropped 0 bases and J dropped 0; count of bases not matched to a gene: 3. Germline assignment: CDR1 DFQATT and CDR2 SNEGSKA (reference sequence). The CDR3 has 15 amino acids. CDR3 sequence reads: CSAREGSGSSYEQYF. The DNA of the CDR3 is TGCAGTGCTAGAGAGGGTAGCGGGAGCTCCTACGAGCAGTACTTC.

Only a few counts were recorded for this clone. The genes are TRBV6-2 or TRBV6-3 and TRBJ2-1; D remains unclear. Looked up from germline, CDR1 is MNHEY and CDR2 is SVGEGT. Trimming stripped 5 bases from V and 2 bases from J, with 16 bases between. This CDR3 has 16 amino acids. CDR3 DNA sequence: TGTGCCAGCAGTACGAGACTCCCTCAGGCCTACAATGAGCAGTTCTTC. This translates into CASSTRLPQAYNEQFF.

This clone was recorded a few times. The CDR3, as DNA: TGTGCCAGCAGTTTAGGGACTAGTGGTGACGAGCAGTACTTC. Amino acids: CASSLGTSGDEQYF. The chain is built from TRBV12-3 or TRBV12-4 and TRBJ2-7; TRBD2 aligns across 7 bases. The CDR3 loop spans 14 amino acids. Trimming removed 1 base from V and 5 bases from J; junction bases left unmatched: 5.

This clone was detected a few times. The chain is built from TRBV6-1 and TRBJ1-5; no clear D gene. V lost 8 bases, J lost 2 bases, and 16 bases lay in between. The CDR3 covers 15 residues. Germline assignment: CDR1 MNHNS and CDR2 SASEGT. The CDR3 DNA sequence: TGTGCCAGCGGTAAAGGAGCCTTGGGCAATCAGCCCCAGCATTTT. It codes for CASGKGALGNQPQHF.

V and J are TRBV20-1 and TRBJ1-2; D is uncertain. The V end lost 8 bases, the J end lost 2 bases, and 12 bases lay between the germline ends. The CDR3 sequence is 12 residues long. Germline assignment: CDR1 DFQATT and CDR2 SNEGSKA (reference sequence). Here the CDR3 DNA reads TGCAGTTCCCCCTTCCGAAACTATGGCTACACCTTC. Protein sequence: CSSPFRNYGYTF.

The V gene is TRBV5-1, the J gene TRBJ2-7; D gene uncertain. CDR1 SGHRS and CDR2 YFSETQ come from the germline V gene. This CDR3 spans 14 amino acids. The germline V and J ends were trimmed by 0 bases and 5 bases, with 12 bases remaining between them. The DNA for the CDR3 is TGCGCCAGCAGCTTGGCCGTAGGTCTGGACGAGCAGTACTTC. Its protein product is CASSLAVGLDEQYF.

The CDR3 nucleotides read TGCAGTGCTAGAGATCACCTAGCGGGAGGGATCTACGAGCAGTACTTC. Amino acid sequence: CSARDHLAGGIYEQYF. The chain uses TRBV20-1 and TRBJ2-7; 12 positions agree with TRBD2. The CDR3 has 16 amino acids. V shed 0 bases and J 3 bases; nucleotides not matched to a gene: 6. Germline CDR1 reads DFQATT; CDR2 reads SNEGSKA (reference sequence).

V and J are TRBV28 and TRBJ2-7; 9 bases align to TRBD2. There are 15 residues in the CDR3. The J segment lost 3 bases and the V segment lost 5 bases, leaving 8 bases of the junction unmatched. CDR1 is MDHEN, CDR2 SYDVKM, per germline. In DNA, the CDR3 is TGTGCCAGCAGTGTCAGCGGGAGGTCCCTCTACGAGCAGTACTTC. Protein product: CASSVSGRSLYEQYF.

This chain uses TRBV7-8 with TRBJ2-1, with D possibly TRBD2 on 5 matching bases. This CDR3 has 12 amino acids. Deletions cut 1 base from V and 15 bases from J, with 13 bases between. Germline values: CDR1 SGHVS, CDR2 FQNEAQ. CDR3 sequence: CASSLGTFVPFF. The CDR3 coding sequence is TGTGCCAGCAGCTTAGGGACTTTCGTTCCGTTCTTC.

The table lists this clone with a few counts. The chain carries TRBV19 and TRBJ1-2; no clear D gene. The CDR3 is 11 residues long. Germline V gene lookup returns CDR1 LNHDA and CDR2 SQIVND (reference sequence). Trimming cost V 11 bases and J 6 bases, with 13 bases left between them. This CDR3 reads CAPGRGHGYTF. CDR3 nucleotide sequence: TGTGCCCCCGGGAGAGGGCATGGCTACACCTTC.

This clone turned up a few times. This chain connects TRBV6-2 or TRBV6-3 to TRBJ2-1; a weak D match, TRBD1 (6 bases). Germline lookup yields CDR1 MNHEY and CDR2 SVGEGT. The CDR3 extends over 15 amino acids. V lost 6 bases, J lost 1 base, and 13 bases lay in between. The DNA for the CDR3 is TGTGCCAGCAGATACAGGGCGCTATCCTACAATGAGCAGTTCTTC. This translates into CASRYRALSYNEQFF.

This clone came up a few times. CDR3 in amino acids: CASRWGGQGETQYF. The CDR3 nucleotides read TGTGCCAGCCGCTGGGGGGGCCAGGGGGAGACCCAGTACTTC. J is TRBJ2-5 and V is TRBV6-1, with a weak D call TRBD2 (7 bases). Per the germline V gene, CDR1 is MNHNS and CDR2 is SASEGT. V was trimmed by 8 bases and J by 5 bases, leaving 18 bases between them. CDR3 length: 14 residues.

Only a few counts were recorded for this clone. The rearrangement uses TRBV6-1 and TRBJ1-6; perhaps TRBD1 as D (5 bases). The CDR3 is made up of 17 amino acids. V was clipped by 7 bases and J by 7 bases, with 23 bases between them. The germline V gene encodes CDR1 MNHNS and CDR2 SASEGT. The CDR3 DNA follows: TGTGCCAGCACAGACTACGCCGGGGGAGAGATAAATTCACCCCTCCACTTT. Translating it yields CASTDYAGGEINSPLHF.

This clone has more than one count but fewer than ten. This rearrangement joins TRBV28 to TRBJ1-2; 10 bases match TRBD1. This CDR3 spans 15 amino acids. Losses at the gene ends were 6 bases for V and 6 bases for J; bases not matched to a gene: 10. Germline V CDR1 and CDR2: MDHEN, SYDVKM. The CDR3, as DNA: TGTGCCAGCAGGGGAATGGACAGGGGGATTAATGGCTACACCTTC. Protein: CASRGMDRGINGYTF.

The chain couples TRBV11-2 to TRBJ2-1; 10 bases are a match to TRBD2. CDR3 size: 15 residues. V was pared by 5 bases and J by 3 bases, with 4 bases of the junction left unmatched. Germline V lookup: CDR1 SGHAT, CDR2 FQNNGV. The CDR3 here is CASSQTSGYYNEQFF. CDR3 sequence (DNA): TGTGCCAGCAGCCAGACTAGCGGGTACTACAATGAGCAGTTCTTC.

This chain connects TRBV6-2 or TRBV6-3 to TRBJ2-2; no definite D call. The V and J ends lost 6 bases and 1 base respectively, with 12 bases between them. The V gene's germline CDR1 is MNHEY and CDR2 SVGEGT. CDR3 length: 15 residues. In DNA form, the CDR3 reads TGTGCCAGCAGGCGTGGTGGGATGAACACCGGGGAGCTGTTTTTT. Encoded protein: CASRRGGMNTGELFF.